This entry lists 25 T cell receptor beta chains sequenced from one sample in a study of human T cells and chemical hapten exposure. Sample time point: healthy volunteer bleed at 6 weeks. Unfractionated whole blood yielded total RNA. TCRdb fed the RACE reads into MiXCR, producing one record per CDR3 protein. The sample comprises approximately 84,000 distinct CDR3 sequences, 7% to 9% of which are singletons, and around 1.6% rests with the top ten. Sequencing used whole blood. Every receptor here comes from a male donor in good health. Some clones in this sample may be carry-over from other donors' samples.

The gene calls are TRBV15 and TRBJ2-3, with a possible D match to TRBD2 (5 bases). CDR1 and CDR2 from the germline V gene are LNHNV and YYDKDF (reference sequence). The V end was cut by 4 bases, the J end by 2 bases, with 13 bases between. The CDR3 is 15 amino acids. CDR3 nucleotides: TGTGCCACCAGCAAAGAGGACTGGACCACAGATACGCAGTATTTT. Its protein is CATSKEDWTTDTQYF.

This clonotype was counted a few times. The chain uses TRBV4-2 and TRBJ1-5, with D perhaps matching TRBD1 (5 bases). This CDR3 has 16 amino acids. Germline V gives CDR1 LGHNA, CDR2 YNFKEQ. Deletions cut 0 bases from V and 1 base from J, with 10 bases between. CDR3 sequence reads: CASSQDGGGSNQPQHF. The CDR3 nucleotides are TGTGCCAGCAGCCAAGATGGGGGGGGGAGCAATCAGCCCCAGCATTTT.

The chain joins TRBV5-1 to TRBJ2-7; 9 nucleotides agree with TRBD1. J was trimmed by 2 bases and V by 4 bases; bases with no gene match: 4. CDR3 length: 14 amino acids. Germline CDR1 SGHRS, CDR2 YFSETQ. The CDR3 spells CASSTGTGTYEQYF. CDR3 nucleotide sequence: TGCGCCAGCAGCACCGGGACAGGGACCTACGAGCAGTACTTC.

This chain links TRBV15 with TRBJ1-5; D may be TRBD1 (6 bases). Germline V CDR1 and CDR2: LNHNV, YYDKDF (reference sequence). This CDR3 is 15 amino acids long. V lost 1 base and J 5 bases, leaving 12 bases between the germline ends. This CDR3 is CATSRVASGDQPQHF. The CDR3 nucleotides are TGTGCCACCAGCAGAGTGGCGTCAGGGGATCAGCCCCAGCATTTT.

The chain joins TRBV29-1 to TRBJ2-7; a possible D gene is TRBD1 (5 bases). CDR1 and CDR2 (germline): SQVTM, ANQGSEA. The CDR3 is 14 amino acids. Trimming removed 4 bases at V and 3 bases at J, with 16 bases between. The CDR3 protein is CSVGGLGQNYEQYF. The CDR3, as DNA: TGCAGCGTTGGCGGTTTGGGGCAGAACTACGAGCAGTACTTC.

This clonotype appeared a few times. V usage is TRBV7-3 and J usage is TRBJ1-1, with D unresolved. With 4 bases removed from V and 4 bases from J, the gap between germline ends came to 7 bases. The CDR3 totals 12 residues. The germline V gene encodes CDR1 SGHTA and CDR2 FQGTGA. The CDR3 protein is CASSSLGTEAFF. For the CDR3, the DNA is TGTGCCAGCAGCTCCCTGGGCACTGAAGCTTTCTTT.

This clonotype was found a few times. The rearrangement uses TRBV7-2 and TRBJ2-1; 7 nucleotides align to TRBD2. Germline V gene sequence: CDR1 SGHTA, CDR2 FQGNSA. Germline trimming cut 4 bases from V and 2 bases from J; bases unmatched to any gene: 11. The CDR3 is 17 amino acids. CDR3 amino acids: CASSSPREGRAYNEQFF. As DNA, the CDR3 is TGTGCCAGCAGCTCACCAAGGGAGGGGCGGGCCTACAATGAGCAGTTCTTC.

The chain joins TRBV5-4 to TRBJ1-1, with D hard to call. Per the germline V gene, CDR1 is SGHNT and CDR2 is YYREEE (reference sequence). V dropped 2 bases and J dropped 2 bases, with 16 bases sitting between them. The CDR3 contains 16 residues. CDR3 nucleotide sequence: TGTGCCAGCAGCTTTCGTAGGGAGCAGTTTAACACTGAAGCTTTCTTT. Translating gives CASSFRREQFNTEAFF.

This clonotype occurred many times. J is TRBJ2-7 and V is TRBV10-3; D perhaps matches TRBD1 (6 bases). There are 14 residues in the CDR3. Germline CDR1 ENHRY, CDR2 SYGVKD. The V end was cut by 6 bases, the J end by 1 base, with 13 bases between. CDR3 DNA sequence: TGTGCCATCAGAAACAGGGCCCCATCCTACGAGCAGTACTTC. Translated: CAIRNRAPSYEQYF.

The chain joins TRBV12-3 or TRBV12-4 to TRBJ2-1; 10 bases match TRBD2. The CDR3 runs to 12 residues. The V gene end was trimmed by 6 bases and the J gene end by 8 bases; junction bases not matched to a gene: 1. CDR3 loop: CASRLAGYEQFF. CDR3 DNA sequence: TGTGCCAGCAGACTAGCGGGATATGAGCAGTTCTTC.

The chain's CDR3 is CASSPDAGRSPLHF. CDR3 DNA: TGTGCCAGCAGCCCCGACGCGGGAAGGTCACCCCTCCACTTT. This chain links TRBV3-1 with TRBJ1-6; no reliable D call. Germline V CDR1 and CDR2: LGHDT, YNNKEL (reference sequence). CDR3 length: 14 residues. The V gene lost 4 bases and the J gene lost 10 bases, with 14 bases spanning the gap.

This chain links TRBV5-1 with TRBJ1-1; a possible D gene is TRBD1 (5 bases). CDR3 length: 12 residues. Germline CDR1 is SGHRS and CDR2 is YFSETQ. V was pared by 2 bases and J by 8 bases, with 10 bases between. The CDR3 nucleotides are TGCGCCAGCAGCTTAGGGACGGAAGAAGCTTTCTTT. This sequence encodes CASSLGTEEAFF.

This clonotype was detected only a few times. The V call is TRBV6-2 or TRBV6-3, the J call TRBJ2-3, with D possibly TRBD2 on 6 matching bases. The CDR3 is made up of 15 amino acids. The germline V gene encodes CDR1 MNHEY and CDR2 SVGEGT. V shed 0 bases and J shed 1 base, with 8 bases lying between them. The chain's CDR3 is CASSYSGGGTDTQYF. CDR3 DNA: TGTGCCAGCAGTTACTCTGGAGGGGGCACAGATACGCAGTATTTT.

The chain employs TRBV4-2 and TRBJ1-5, with D possibly being TRBD1 (5 bases). Trimming removed 2 bases at V and 6 bases at J, with 11 bases between. This CDR3 spans 14 amino acids. The germline gives CDR1 LGHNA, CDR2 YNFKEQ. The CDR3 loop is CASSQLQGIQPQHF. The DNA for the CDR3 is TGTGCCAGCAGCCAACTGCAGGGAATTCAGCCCCAGCATTTT.

There are many counts of this clonotype. J is TRBJ1-1 and V is TRBV3-1; D not resolved. The length of the CDR3 is 13 residues. V lost 1 base to trimming and J lost 7 bases, with 10 bases between them. Germline-derived CDR1 and CDR2 are LGHDT and YNNKEL (reference sequence). The CDR3 nucleotides are TGTGCCAGCAGCCAAGCGTGGAATCGTGAAGCTTTCTTT. It yields the protein CASSQAWNREAFF.

The V gene is TRBV20-1, the J gene TRBJ1-1; a weak D match, TRBD1 (5 bases). Trimming stripped 6 bases from V and 6 bases from J, with 23 bases between. Germline-derived CDR1 and CDR2 are DFQATT and SNEGSKA (reference sequence). CDR3 size: 15 residues. CDR3 amino acids: CSATRGTGVEAEAFF. CDR3 nucleotide sequence: TGCAGTGCGACGAGGGGAACGGGAGTAGAAGCTGAAGCTTTCTTT.

V gene TRBV6-5 combines with J gene TRBJ2-7; TRBD1 is a possible D gene (6 bases). CDR1 is MNHEY and CDR2 is SVGAGI in the germline V gene. V lost 4 bases, J lost 2 bases, and 9 bases lay in between. The CDR3 consists of 13 residues. The CDR3, as DNA: TGTGCCAGCAGTTCCAGGGGTGCCTACGAGCAGTACTTC. Protein sequence: CASSSRGAYEQYF.

This clonotype was counted many times. The chain employs TRBV2 and TRBJ1-1, with 7 bases matching TRBD1. The CDR3 spans 16 residues. V shed 3 bases and J 5 bases; nucleotides not matched to a gene: 12. Germline CDR1 SNHLY, CDR2 FYNNEI. The CDR3, as DNA: TGTGCCAGCAGTGATCCCATGGCAGGGGGAGGGACTGAAGCTTTCTTT. Encoded protein: CASSDPMAGGGTEAFF.

This clonotype occurred a few times. This chain links TRBV5-6 with TRBJ2-1; D not resolved. V was clipped by 4 bases and J by 16 bases, with 15 bases between them. The length of the CDR3 is 11 residues. Germline V gene data show CDR1 as SGHDT and CDR2 as YYEEEE. The CDR3 coding sequence is TGTGCCAGCAGCGGTGGTCTGGCGGTTTTCTTC. Translating gives CASSGGLAVFF.

This clonotype was found many times. The chain joins TRBV10-3 to TRBJ2-1; D might be TRBD1 (7 bases). The germline gives CDR1 ENHRY, CDR2 SYGVKD. V gave up 7 bases and J gave up 7 bases, with 11 bases separating them. The CDR3 covers 12 residues. The CDR3 loop is CAIKQGGNEQFF. Here the CDR3 DNA reads TGTGCCATCAAGCAGGGGGGAAATGAGCAGTTCTTC.

This clonotype occurred a few times. This chain joins TRBV27 and TRBJ1-1; D may be TRBD1 (5 bases). Germline CDR1 and CDR2: MNHEY and SMNVEV (reference sequence). Trimming took off 5 bases at V and 5 bases at J, with 15 bases between the two ends. The length of the CDR3 is 14 residues. The CDR3 region has the DNA TGTGCCAGCAGTCCAAAGACCGGGGGGACTGAAGCTTTCTTT. Its translation is CASSPKTGGTEAFF.

The chain uses TRBV6-6 and TRBJ2-5, with 9 bases aligning to TRBD2. Germline V gene sequence: CDR1 MNHNY, CDR2 SVGAGI (reference sequence). The CDR3 covers 22 residues. J was trimmed by 1 base and V by 0 bases; bases with no gene match: 21. The CDR3 region has the DNA TGTGCCAGCAGTTACTCAGTCCTACCACCCACGAGACTAGCGGTTTCCCAAGAGACCCAGTACTTC. It encodes CASSYSVLPPTRLAVSQETQYF.

The gene calls are TRBV5-1 and TRBJ1-1; D gene ambiguous. V lost 2 bases and J 0 bases, leaving 5 bases between the germline ends. In germline, CDR1 is SGHRS, CDR2 YFSETQ. This CDR3 is built from 13 residues. CDR3 nucleotides: TGCGCCAGCAGCTTCATCATGAACACTGAAGCTTTCTTT. It specifies CASSFIMNTEAFF.

The gene calls are TRBV18 and TRBJ1-2; 8 nucleotides match TRBD1. Per the germline V gene, CDR1 is KGHSH and CDR2 is LQKENI. This CDR3 is built from 15 residues. V was pared by 6 bases and J by 4 bases, with 10 bases of the junction left unmatched. CDR3: CASSLPGQETYGYTF. The CDR3, as DNA: TGTGCCAGCTCCCTTCCGGGACAGGAGACCTATGGCTACACCTTC.

This clonotype has more than one count but fewer than ten. The chain employs TRBV3-1 and TRBJ1-2; D is perhaps TRBD1 (6 bases). The CDR3 has 20 residues. The V gene's germline CDR1 is LGHDT and CDR2 YNNKEL (reference sequence). V was trimmed by 0 bases and J by 4 bases, leaving 27 bases between them. Written as DNA, the CDR3 is TGTGCCAGCAGCCAAGATATGGGGACCCTACACAGGGTAGGGGGCTATGGCTACACCTTC. Its translation: CASSQDMGTLHRVGGYGYTF.